This T cell receptor (beta chain) was captured by sequencing in a study of T cells expressing NK-cell markers. Of note for this clonotype: Its matching antigen is unknown.

General study points: The study left the HCMV specificity of expanded NKG2C+ T cell clones unresolved.

It was by 5'RACE template switching with UMIs that TCR beta cDNA was made. TCRdb reanalyzed the 5' RACE reads and collapses them to one entry per CDR3 protein, without DNA. Recorded for this sample: about 260,000 distinct CDR3 sequences. Sequenced sample: blood T cells: a sorted CD56 or NKG2C T cell subset, CD4+ or CD8+ T cells, or bulk PBMC T cells (not recorded which). This receptor was identified in a man aged 18 to 30 in good health.

CDR3 region: CASQSGASNTEAFF. The chain is built from TRBV12-3 or TRBV12-4 and TRBJ1-1; TCRdb outputs TRBD1, but without DNA this stays unchecked. CDR3 length equals 14 residues.